These 6 T cell receptor beta chains came from one sample sequenced in a study of response to subunit inactivated influenza vaccine. TCRdb used MiXCR to reprocess the RT-PCR reads, holding one entry per CDR3 protein. The sample holds approximately 730,000 distinct CDR3 sequences, over 11% seen once. The material sequenced was PBMCs from blood, taken 14 to 15 days before vaccination. Receptor source: a man aged 50 or older who received an inactivated influenza vaccine.

V usage is TRBV6-4 and J usage is TRBJ2-1; the match to TRBD2 covers 13 bases. The J segment lost 13 bases and the V segment lost 3 bases, leaving 6 bases of the junction unmatched. The germline V gene encodes CDR1 MRHNA and CDR2 SNTAGT. The CDR3 is 14 amino acids. DNA for the CDR3: TGTGCCAGCAGTGATAGTGGACTAGCGGGAGTACAGTTCTTC. Translation gives CASSDSGLAGVQFF.

This clonotype was detected only a few times. The chain carries TRBV12-3 or TRBV12-4 and TRBJ1-5, with 7 positions matching TRBD1. CDR3 length equals 14 residues. V was pared by 7 bases and J by 5 bases, with 8 bases of the junction left unmatched. CDR3 amino acids: CASTPTGWDQPQHF. DNA of the CDR3: TGTGCCAGCACCCCGACAGGGTGGGATCAGCCCCAGCATTTT.

This clonotype was seen a handful of times. The chain couples TRBV9 to TRBJ2-5; D is possibly TRBD1 (7 bases). Germline V gene lookup returns CDR1 SGDLS and CDR2 YYNGEE. The CDR3 covers 15 residues. Trimming stripped 3 bases from V and 1 base from J, with 13 bases between. The CDR3 is CASSAGGTVQETQYF. DNA of the CDR3: TGTGCCAGCAGCGCCGGCGGGACAGTCCAAGAGACCCAGTACTTC. The full variable domain, its missing parts supplied by reference TRBV9 and TRBJ2-5, is DSGVTQTPKHLITATGQRVTLRCSPRSGDLSVYWYQQSLDQGLQFLIQYYNGEERAKGNILERFSAQQFPDLHSELNLSSLELGDSALYFCASSAGGTVQETQYFGPGTRLLVL.

The V and J genes are TRBV2 and TRBJ2-1; D not resolved. The germline V gene encodes CDR1 SNHLY and CDR2 FYNNEI. This CDR3 is built from 13 residues. V lost 7 bases, J lost 5 bases, and 12 bases lay in between. CDR3: CASTNTPHNEQFF. DNA of the CDR3: TGTGCCAGCACCAACACTCCCCACAATGAGCAGTTCTTC.

J is TRBJ1-2 and V is TRBV7-2; TRBD1 matches at 8 bases. The J segment lost 8 bases and the V segment lost 2 bases, leaving 10 bases of the junction unmatched. This CDR3 contains 15 residues. Germline CDR1 SGHTA, CDR2 FQGNSA. CDR3 residues: CASSLQGATGWGYTF. The CDR3 DNA sequence: TGTGCCAGCAGCTTACAGGGGGCGACAGGCTGGGGCTACACCTTC.

This clonotype was detected many times. The chain employs TRBV12-3 or TRBV12-4 and TRBJ2-1; 12 bases fit TRBD2. After removal of 8 bases from V and 7 bases from J, the junction contained 6 bases not matched to a gene. There are 14 residues in the CDR3. This CDR3 is CASGTSGGWNEQFF. CDR3 bases: TGTGCCAGCGGAACTAGCGGGGGGTGGAATGAGCAGTTCTTC.